This paragraph reports one T cell receptor (beta chain). These data are taken from a study of blood T cell repertoires in COVID-19. Assay: immunoSEQ multiplex PCR; the TCRdb copy retains only in-frame clones and omits some. Of 330,000 or so clones detected, less than 90% appear once; the ten largest clones hold around 3%. The ends lost 5 bases at V and 6 bases at J; junction bases unmatched: 10. Germline values: CDR1 SGHVS, CDR2 FNYEAQ. The CDR3 is 15 amino acids. The V and J genes are TRBV7-6 and TRBJ2-1; 7 nucleotides line up with TRBD2. This clonotype originated in a woman aged 30 to 39 who had recovered from COVID-19. The sequenced sample consisted of PBMCs or T cells enriched from blood (not recorded which). CDR3: CASSVTGTNPNEQFF. The CDR3 DNA reads TGTGCCAGCAGCGTCACCGGGACTAACCCCAATGAGCAGTTCTTC.